This TCR beta chain was recovered during a study of blood T cell repertoires in COVID-19. This CDR3 has 15 residues. J was trimmed by 6 bases and V by 4 bases; bases with no gene match: 10. The germline V gene encodes CDR1 SGHTA and CDR2 FQGNSA. Data came from immunoSEQ multiplex PCR; TCRdb stores just in-frame clones and leaves some out. The sample contains about 200,000 clones, 65% to 90% of which appear only once. This TCR came from a human donor in a cohort sampled during active COVID-19. Sequencing was carried out using peripheral blood. The V gene is TRBV7-2, the J gene TRBJ2-7, with TRBD2 matching over 9 bases. This chain's CDR3 is CASSSPRGRDVEQYF. The CDR3 DNA is TGTGCCAGCAGCTCCCCCCGCGGGAGGGATGTCGAGCAGTACTTC.